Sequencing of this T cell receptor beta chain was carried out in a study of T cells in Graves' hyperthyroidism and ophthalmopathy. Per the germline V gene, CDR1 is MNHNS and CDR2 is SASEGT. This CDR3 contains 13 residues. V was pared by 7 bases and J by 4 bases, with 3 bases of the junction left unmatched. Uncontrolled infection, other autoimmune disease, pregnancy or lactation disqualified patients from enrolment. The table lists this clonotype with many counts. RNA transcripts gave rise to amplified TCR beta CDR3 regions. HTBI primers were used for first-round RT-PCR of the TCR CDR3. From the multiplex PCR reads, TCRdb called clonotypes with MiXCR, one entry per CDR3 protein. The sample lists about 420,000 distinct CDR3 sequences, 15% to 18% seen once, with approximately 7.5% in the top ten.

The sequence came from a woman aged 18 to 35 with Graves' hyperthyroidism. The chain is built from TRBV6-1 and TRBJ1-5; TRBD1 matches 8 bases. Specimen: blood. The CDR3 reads CASNQGANQPQHF. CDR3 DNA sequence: TGTGCCAGCAACCAGGGGGCGAATCAGCCCCAGCATTTT.